This T cell receptor beta chain was profiled in a study of blood T cell repertoires in COVID-19 (dated by TCRdb to between 2020 and 2021). About the full investigation: Collaborator samples came from the United States, Italy and Spain and covered acute and convalescent phases of COVID-19. Where HLA class I and class II types were available, the types were taken from metadata supplied by the sample provider, not from assay-based typing. The dataset comprised deeply sampled blood TCRbeta repertoires from subjects exposed to, actively infected with, or recovered from COVID-19. The sample metadata nearly always contained a de-identified subject ID, COVID-19 status, age in years and sex. The prospective study material was composed of cDNA or gDNA derived from T cells, B-cell-depleted T cells, or PBMCs. The repertoires were made available in a free public database intended to serve as a resource for research on the immune response to SARS-CoV-2. Samples came from the ongoing ImmuneRACE study (first 160 participants) plus 1,254 subjects from 6 global collaborators. What the study reported, not specific to this receptor: Clinical and demographic metadata were provided uncurated, with the amount varying by source and participant.

TCRbeta CDR3 regions were amplified from genomic DNA using the immunoSEQ Assay, a bias-controlled multiplex PCR. Concerning the study's data processing: Nucleated cell counts per sample were estimated from amplification of reference gene primers within the assay. To quantify the absolute abundance of each unique TCRbeta CDR3 rearrangement, sequence reads were collapsed and filtered. Productive Simpson clonality was computed per sample as the square root of Simpson's diversity index over productive rearrangements. TCRdb retrieved this table from immuneACCESS and kept in-frame rearrangements only. Not all clones are present; in checked studies, unresolved V genes account for under half, and no reason is known for the remainder. The V and J calls and the clone size are those of that table, but D and trimming were determined from the DNA. Present in this sample are about 210,000 clones, 82% of which were seen just once. Approximately 5.2% of the sample is held by the ten biggest clonotypes.

The CDR3 has 12 amino acids, counting the end cysteine and phenylalanine. The CDR3 DNA has 36 bases and is translated from base 1. About this clone: Its antigen has not been determined. It has no much larger one-base neighbor in the sample; base qualities were not kept.

One collaborating source in Seattle enrolled patients while the patients were actively infected and followed the patients over time throughout the course of disease. Collaborating institutions collected whole blood in K2EDTA tubes following their own protocols. For TCRbeta analysis, collaborators shipped samples as frozen whole blood, isolated PBMCs, or DNA extracted from either of those sample types. Recombination linked TRBV12-1 to TRBJ1-2; whether TRBD1, the table's D call, matches the DNA was not checked. TRBV12-1 is marked as a pseudogene. The sample comprised peripheral blood. The clonotype was recovered from a woman in her 70s with COVID-19, enrolled during active disease. CDR3 protein: CASSCTGCGYTF. The DNA is as follows: TGTGCCAGCAGCTGTACAGGGTGCGGCTACACCTTC.